Sequencing of this T cell receptor beta chain was carried out in a study of T cells in Graves' hyperthyroidism and ophthalmopathy. Whole-study context: Pretreatment peripheral blood was obtained at initial diagnosis. Regarding the study as a whole: Stable hyperthyroidism was told apart from ophthalmopathy by a model built on 13 V-J features.

Authors of the study amplified TCR beta CDR3 regions from RNA transcripts. TCR CDR3 regions were first amplified by RT-PCR with HTBI primers. TCRdb reprocessed the multiplex PCR reads with MiXCR, giving one entry per CDR3 protein. This table holds roughly 360,000 distinct CDR3 sequences, roughly 12% found once. The CDR3 covers 14 residues. V lost 2 bases, J lost 3 bases, and 10 bases lay in between. Looked up from germline, CDR1 is MNHNY and CDR2 is SVGAGI (reference sequence). Of note for this clonotype: The antigen is unknown.

The hyperthyroidism was newly diagnosed and had lasted under 2 months; the patients were aged 18 to 65. Those patients with uncontrolled infection, other autoimmune disease, pregnancy or lactation were excluded. What was sequenced was blood. The clonotype was recovered from a man younger than 40 with Graves' hyperthyroidism that later progressed to Graves' ophthalmopathy. The J gene is TRBJ1-2, the V gene TRBV6-6; D is unresolved. The CDR3 DNA follows: TGTGCCAGCAGTTACCAAGAATTCCACTATGGCTACACCTTC. As protein: CASSYQEFHYGYTF.